This T cell receptor (beta chain) was retrieved from a study of T cells in Graves' hyperthyroidism and ophthalmopathy (dated by TCRdb to between 2018 and 2021). Regarding the study in general: Peripheral blood was sampled at the time of initial diagnosis, prior to any treatment. To identify distinguishing TCR V-J signatures, a discovery cohort of some 100 patients was used, comprising 43 with Graves' ophthalmopathy and some 57 with stable Graves' hyperthyroidism. Prospective prediction of ophthalmopathy was tested in an independent validation cohort consisting of 18 to 20 hyperthyroidism patients and around 16 patients who later progressed to ophthalmopathy. The approximately 90 discovery patients were randomly split 7:3 into training and test sets. In six Graves' hyperthyroidism patients, the study also compared T-cell repertoires from thyroid tissue with T-cell repertoires from blood. After sampling, hyperthyroidism patients received methimazole starting at 30 mg daily, and ophthalmopathy patients received high-dose intravenous methylprednisolone. According to the paper, TCR Vbeta CDR3 sequencing was carried out on about 140 peripheral blood samples, which came from around 43 ophthalmopathy, some 73 hyperthyroidism and approximately 17 progressor patients. General findings and caveats noted by the study authors: In validation, the model predicted progression to ophthalmopathy a median of approximately 6.3 months before onset, with approximately 71% sensitivity and more than 72% specificity. Most expanded thyroid clonotypes (frequency above 0.001) were also detected in blood, a finding suggesting that blood repertoires may reflect thyroid immune responses. Sample size was not statistically predetermined, and blinding of investigators to group allocation was not performed. In cross-validation, a model built on a 13 V-J signature told ophthalmopathy apart from stable hyperthyroidism with approximately 90% sensitivity and about 81% specificity, and in testing the same model reached 80%/75%.

The germline V gene (reference sequence) yields MNHEY for CDR1 and SMNVEV for CDR2. There are 12 amino acids in the CDR3, from cysteine to phenylalanine inclusive. The DNA shown is the 36-base CDR3, in frame from base 1. Between the V and J ends, shortened by 7 bases and 3 bases respectively, the junction contains 7 bases. The TCR beta CDR3 regions were amplified from the RNA transcripts. The first round of RT-PCR for the TCR CDR3 was performed with the HTBI primer set and the Qiagen OneStep RT-PCR kit. A second multiplex PCR round built the libraries, followed by size selection and purification. Paired-end sequencing of the libraries was performed with 100 bp reads on an Illumina HiSeq2000. On the authors' methods: Raw data were processed with SOAPnuke, discarding reads with adapters, uncalled bases, mean Phred below 15, or no exact constant-primer or identifier match. High-quality paired reads were merged using COPE v1.2.5, and each unique nucleotide sequence was defined as a clonotype. MiTCR v1.1 was used to align clonotypes to the IMGT TRBV, TRBD and TRBJ reference segments. Only V-J combinations with frequency above 0.0001, covering 99% to 99.2% of repertoires, were analysed. The TCS score was defined as the ratio of F50 (clonal expansion) to E x V (chaos), calculated using BLOSUM62-based TCRdist between CDR3 peptides within each V-J. Welch's t-statistics and random forest reduced roughly 500 V-J features to about 13, which were used in a naive Bayes classifier (R e1071). The public reads were quality trimmed at Q25 with fastp and then assembled into clones with MiXCR by TCRdb, keeping productive beta chains. Here each entry gathers all rows of one CDR3 protein and keeps the most common genes and DNA. TCRdb's processing, not the study's, gives the V and J calls here. For this sample the table gives around 370,000 distinct CDR3 sequences, of which less than 20% were detected only once. Together, the top ten hold 40% of the sample.

Ophthalmopathy patients had moderately to severely active disease, with a Clinical Activity Score of 3 or more, a NOSPECS grade of 4 or more, and a disease duration of less than 3 months. Any patient with an uncontrolled infection, another autoimmune disease, pregnancy or lactation was excluded. Diagnoses were based on clinical symptoms, serum thyroxine and TRAb, thyroid ultrasound and orbital computed tomography. PBMCs were isolated from 7.5 to 10 ml of fresh peripheral blood by Ficoll-Paque density gradient centrifugation. Total RNA was extracted with Trizol reagent, and quality was checked on an Agilent 2100 Bioanalyzer. This clonotype came up many times. Its cognate antigen has yet to be identified. No qualities accompany the bases; no much larger clone lies one base away.

The sequence joins TRBV27 to TRBJ2-1, with the D segment possibly TRBD1 or TRBD2, each aligning over 5 bases. The receptor was derived from a man younger than 35 with Graves' ophthalmopathy. Sequenced input: blood. The CDR3 is CASTGGYNEQFF. DNA sequence: TGTGCCAGCACTGGGGGCTACAATGAGCAGTTCTTC.